The clone carrying this T cell receptor (beta chain) was detected only a few times. In the authors' workflow: Cell counts per sample came from amplifying reference gene primers. The method was immunoSEQ multiplex PCR; TCRdb's version includes in-frame clones alone and lacks a portion of them. V, J and clone size reflect that table, while D and trimming were determined from the DNA. The sample contains over 250,000 clones, 88% of which appear only once. This entry is derived from a study of blood T cell repertoires in COVID-19. V lost 0 bases and J lost 7; bases outside the gene matches: 7. The V gene's germline CDR1 is SGHTS and CDR2 YDEGEE. This CDR3 contains 16 residues.

The V gene is TRBV5-8, the J gene TRBJ2-7, with 13 bases lining up with TRBD2. This sequence originates from a woman between 45 and 65 years old who had recovered from COVID-19. Sequences were obtained from PBMCs or T cells enriched from blood (not recorded which). As DNA, the CDR3 is TGTGCCAGCAGCTTGGATGAACTAGCGGGAGGGCCTGAGCAGTACTTC. Translating it yields CASSLDELAGGPEQYF.